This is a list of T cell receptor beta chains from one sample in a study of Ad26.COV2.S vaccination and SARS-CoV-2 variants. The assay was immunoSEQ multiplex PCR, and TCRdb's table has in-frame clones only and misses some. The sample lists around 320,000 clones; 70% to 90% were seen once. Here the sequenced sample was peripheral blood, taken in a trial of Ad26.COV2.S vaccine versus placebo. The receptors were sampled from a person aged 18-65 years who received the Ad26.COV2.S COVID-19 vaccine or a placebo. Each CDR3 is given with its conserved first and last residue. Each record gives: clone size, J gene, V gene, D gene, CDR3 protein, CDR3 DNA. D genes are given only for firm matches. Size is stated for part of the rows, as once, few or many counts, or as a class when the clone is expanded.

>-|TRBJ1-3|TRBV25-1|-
CASSELGISGNTIYF
TGTGCCAGCAGTGAACTCGGCATCTCTGGAAACACCATATATTTT
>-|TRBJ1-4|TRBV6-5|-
CASSWNYRATNEKLFF
TGTGCCAGCAGTTGGAACTACAGAGCAACTAATGAAAAACTGTTTTTT
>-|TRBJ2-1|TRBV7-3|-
CASSLYPGKKGFF
TGTGCCAGCAGCCTCTACCCGGGAAAAAAAGGGTTCTTC
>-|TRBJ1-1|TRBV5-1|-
CASSLRGTNTEAFF
TGCGCCAGCAGCTTGAGGGGAACGAACACTGAAGCTTTCTTT
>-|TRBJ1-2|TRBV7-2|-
CASSLLPADPANYGYTF
TGTGCCAGCAGCTTACTTCCAGCTGACCCAGCTAACTATGGCTACACCTTC
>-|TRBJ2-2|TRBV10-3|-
CATGGRGANTGELFF
TGTGCCACCGGGGGCCGGGGGGCGAACACCGGGGAGCTGTTTTTT
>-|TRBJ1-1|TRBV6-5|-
CASNGPGRTEAFF
TGTGCCAGCAATGGCCCTGGTCGGACTGAAGCTTTCTTT
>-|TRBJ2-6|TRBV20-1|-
CSASAQPSGANVLTF
TGCAGTGCTAGTGCCCAGCCCTCTGGGGCCAACGTCCTGACTTTC
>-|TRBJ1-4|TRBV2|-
CASGQPEKLFF
TGTGCCAGTGGACAGCCTGAAAAACTGTTTTTT
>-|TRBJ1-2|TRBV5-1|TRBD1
CASSQPDRDQAGYTF
TGCGCCAGCAGCCAGCCGGACAGGGATCAGGCTGGCTACACCTTC
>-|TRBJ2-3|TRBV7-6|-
CASSLGSGGKGTDTQYF
TGTGCCAGCAGCTTAGGGTCTGGGGGCAAAGGGACAGATACGCAGTATTTT
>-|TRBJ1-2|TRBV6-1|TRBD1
CASSDTPGQGVF
TGTGCCAGCAGTGATACACCGGGACAGGGAGTTTTC
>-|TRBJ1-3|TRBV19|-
CASSTFRSSGNTIYF
TGTGCCAGTAGCACCTTCAGGAGCTCTGGAAACACCATATATTTT
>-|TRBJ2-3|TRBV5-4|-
CASSSPKGGPVDTQYF
TGTGCCAGCAGCTCTCCTAAGGGCGGTCCCGTAGATACGCAGTATTTT
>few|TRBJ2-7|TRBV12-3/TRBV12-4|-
CASSPDAGYEQYF
TGTGCCAGCAGTCCCGATGCAGGTTACGAGCAGTACTTC